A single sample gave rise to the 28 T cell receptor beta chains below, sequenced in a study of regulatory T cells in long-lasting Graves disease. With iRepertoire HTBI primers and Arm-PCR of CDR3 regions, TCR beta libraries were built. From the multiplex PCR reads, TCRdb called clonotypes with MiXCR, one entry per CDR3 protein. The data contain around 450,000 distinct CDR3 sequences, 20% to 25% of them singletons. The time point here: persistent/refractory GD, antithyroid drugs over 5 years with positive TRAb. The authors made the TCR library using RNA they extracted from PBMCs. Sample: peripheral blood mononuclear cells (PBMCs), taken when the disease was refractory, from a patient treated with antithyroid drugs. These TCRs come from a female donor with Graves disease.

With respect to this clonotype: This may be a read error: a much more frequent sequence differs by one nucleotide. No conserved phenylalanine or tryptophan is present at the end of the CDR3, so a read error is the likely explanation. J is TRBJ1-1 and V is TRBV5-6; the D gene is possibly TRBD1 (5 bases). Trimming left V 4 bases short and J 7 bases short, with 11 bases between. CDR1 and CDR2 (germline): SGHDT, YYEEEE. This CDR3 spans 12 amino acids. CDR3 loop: CASSPGTIEAFL. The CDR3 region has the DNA TGTGCCAGCAGCCCGGGGACTATTGAAGCTTTCTTG.

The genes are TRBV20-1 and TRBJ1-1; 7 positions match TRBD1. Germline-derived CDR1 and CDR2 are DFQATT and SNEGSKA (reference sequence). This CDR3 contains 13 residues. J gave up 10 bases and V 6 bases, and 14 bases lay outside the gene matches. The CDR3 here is CSAKRGDSSRAFF. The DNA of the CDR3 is TGCAGTGCCAAGAGGGGGGACAGCTCTCGAGCTTTCTTT.

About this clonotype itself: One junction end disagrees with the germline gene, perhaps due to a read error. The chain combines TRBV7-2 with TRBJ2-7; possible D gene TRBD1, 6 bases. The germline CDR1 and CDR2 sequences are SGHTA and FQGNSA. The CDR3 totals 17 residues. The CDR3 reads CASSSPLGTLSGYGQYF. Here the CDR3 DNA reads TGTGCCAGCAGCTCCCCCCTAGGGACACTTAGTGGGTACGGGCAGTACTTC.

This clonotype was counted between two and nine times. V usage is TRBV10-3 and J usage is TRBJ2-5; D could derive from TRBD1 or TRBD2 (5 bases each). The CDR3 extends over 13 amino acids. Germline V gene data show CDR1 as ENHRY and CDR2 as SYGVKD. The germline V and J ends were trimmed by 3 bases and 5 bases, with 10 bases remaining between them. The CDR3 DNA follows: TGTGCCATCAGTGACGGGGCCGGGGAGACCCAGTACTTC. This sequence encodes CAISDGAGETQYF.

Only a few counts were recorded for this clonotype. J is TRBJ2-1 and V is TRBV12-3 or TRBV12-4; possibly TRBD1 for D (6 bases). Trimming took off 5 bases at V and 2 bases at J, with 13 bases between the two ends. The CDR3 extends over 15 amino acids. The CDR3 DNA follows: TGTGCCAGCAGTCTGAAGGGGGTGGCCTACAATGAGCAGTTCTTC. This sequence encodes CASSLKGVAYNEQFF.

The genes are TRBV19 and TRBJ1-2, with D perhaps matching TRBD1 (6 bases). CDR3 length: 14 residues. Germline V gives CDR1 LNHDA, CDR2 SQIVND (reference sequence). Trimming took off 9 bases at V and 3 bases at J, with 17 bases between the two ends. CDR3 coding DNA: TGTGCCAGCTTAGGGGGGAGAGGGGACTATGGCTACACCTTC. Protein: CASLGGRGDYGYTF.

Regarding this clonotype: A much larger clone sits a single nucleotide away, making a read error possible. CDR3 in DNA: TGTACCAGCAGCTTAGATTCGGAGGGGTTCGTTTCACCCCTCCACTTT. This gives the protein CTSSLDSEGFVSPLHF. The chain recombines TRBV11-2 with TRBJ1-6; weak D call: TRBD1 (5 bases). Germline loops: CDR1 SGHAT, CDR2 FQNNGV. The CDR3 has 16 residues.

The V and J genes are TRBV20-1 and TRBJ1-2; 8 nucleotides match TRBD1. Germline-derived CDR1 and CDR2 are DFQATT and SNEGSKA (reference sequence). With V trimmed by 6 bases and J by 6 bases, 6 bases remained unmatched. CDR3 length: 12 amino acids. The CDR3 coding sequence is TGCAGTGCAATGACAGGGGCGGATGGCTACACCTTC. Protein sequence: CSAMTGADGYTF.

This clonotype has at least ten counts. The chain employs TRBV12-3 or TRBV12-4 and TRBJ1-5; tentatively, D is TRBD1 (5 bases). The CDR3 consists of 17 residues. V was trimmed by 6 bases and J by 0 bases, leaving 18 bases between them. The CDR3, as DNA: TGTGCCAGCAGCCTGCGGACAAGTGGCCATAGCAATCAGCCCCAGCATTTT. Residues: CASSLRTSGHSNQPQHF.

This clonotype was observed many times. The CDR3 sequence: CASRPLGTVGDYGYTF. In DNA, the CDR3 is TGTGCCAGCAGACCCCTCGGGACAGTGGGAGACTATGGCTACACCTTC. This chain joins TRBV28 and TRBJ1-2, with 7 bases matching TRBD1. The CDR3 extends over 16 amino acids. V shed 6 bases, J shed 3 bases, and the junction held 13 bases outside the gene matches. Germline V CDR1 and CDR2: MDHEN, SYDVKM.

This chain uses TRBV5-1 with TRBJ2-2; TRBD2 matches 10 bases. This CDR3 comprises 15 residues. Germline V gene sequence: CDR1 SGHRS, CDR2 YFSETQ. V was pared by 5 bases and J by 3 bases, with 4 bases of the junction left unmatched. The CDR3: CASRPLAGDTGELFF. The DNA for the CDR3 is TGCGCCAGCAGGCCCCTAGCGGGGGACACCGGGGAGCTGTTTTTT.

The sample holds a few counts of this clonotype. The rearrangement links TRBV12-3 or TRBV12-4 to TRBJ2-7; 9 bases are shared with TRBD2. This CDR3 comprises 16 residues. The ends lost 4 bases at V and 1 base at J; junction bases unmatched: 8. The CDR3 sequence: CASSSNGLATSYEQYF. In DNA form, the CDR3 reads TGTGCCAGCAGTTCTAACGGACTAGCGACTTCCTACGAGCAGTACTTC.

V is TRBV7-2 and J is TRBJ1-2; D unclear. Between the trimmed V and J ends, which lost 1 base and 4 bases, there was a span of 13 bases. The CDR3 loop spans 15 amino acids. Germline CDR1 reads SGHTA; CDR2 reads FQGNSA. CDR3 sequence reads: CASSLDSGYGYGYTF. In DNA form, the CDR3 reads TGTGCCAGCAGCTTAGATAGCGGGTACGGCTATGGCTACACCTTC.

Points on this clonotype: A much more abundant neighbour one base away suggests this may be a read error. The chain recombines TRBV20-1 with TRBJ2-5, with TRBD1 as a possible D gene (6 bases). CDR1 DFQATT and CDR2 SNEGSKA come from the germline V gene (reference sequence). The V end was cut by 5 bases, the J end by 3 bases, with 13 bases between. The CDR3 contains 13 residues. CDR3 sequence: CSAVDGDKETQYF. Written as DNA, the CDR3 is TGCAGTGCTGTTGACGGGGACAAAGAGACCCAGTACTTC.

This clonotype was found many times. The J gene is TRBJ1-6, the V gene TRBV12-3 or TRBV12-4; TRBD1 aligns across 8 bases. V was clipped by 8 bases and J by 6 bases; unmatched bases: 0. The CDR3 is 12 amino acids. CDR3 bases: TGTGCCAGCGGACAGGGTAATTCACCCCTCCACTTT. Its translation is CASGQGNSPLHF.

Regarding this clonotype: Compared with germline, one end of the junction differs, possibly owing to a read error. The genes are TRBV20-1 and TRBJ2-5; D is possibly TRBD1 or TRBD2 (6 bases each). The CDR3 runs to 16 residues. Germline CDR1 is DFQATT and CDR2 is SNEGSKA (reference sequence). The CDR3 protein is CGARDLSGQLQETQYF. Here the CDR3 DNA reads TGCGGTGCTAGAGATCTTAGCGGACAGCTTCAAGAGACCCAGTACTTC.

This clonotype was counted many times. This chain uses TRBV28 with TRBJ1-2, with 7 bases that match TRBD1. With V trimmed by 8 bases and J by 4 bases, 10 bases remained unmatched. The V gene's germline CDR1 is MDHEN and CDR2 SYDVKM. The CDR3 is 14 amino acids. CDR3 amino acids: CASRRRDSAYGYTF. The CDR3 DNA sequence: TGTGCCAGCCGTCGACGGGACAGCGCCTATGGCTACACCTTC.

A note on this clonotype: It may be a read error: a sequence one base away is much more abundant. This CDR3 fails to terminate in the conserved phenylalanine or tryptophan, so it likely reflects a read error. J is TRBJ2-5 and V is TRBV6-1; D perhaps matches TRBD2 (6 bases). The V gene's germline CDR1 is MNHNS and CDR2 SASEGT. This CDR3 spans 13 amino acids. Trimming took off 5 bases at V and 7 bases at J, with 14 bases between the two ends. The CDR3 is CASSPGRDGTQYS. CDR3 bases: TGTGCCAGCAGTCCGGGGCGGGACGGGACCCAGTACTCC.

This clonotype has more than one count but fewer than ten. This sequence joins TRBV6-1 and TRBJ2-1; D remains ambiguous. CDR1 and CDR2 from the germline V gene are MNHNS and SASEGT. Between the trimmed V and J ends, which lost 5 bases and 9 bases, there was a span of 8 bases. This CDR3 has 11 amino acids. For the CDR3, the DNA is TGTGCCAGCAGTCGTGAACGTGAGCAGTTCTTC. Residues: CASSREREQFF.

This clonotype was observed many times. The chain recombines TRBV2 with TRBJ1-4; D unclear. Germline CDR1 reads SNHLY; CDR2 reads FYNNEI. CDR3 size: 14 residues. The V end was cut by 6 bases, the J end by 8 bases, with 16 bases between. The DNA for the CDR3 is TGTGCCAGCAGCGAACAGCATCTCGGAGAAAAACTGTTTTTT. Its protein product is CASSEQHLGEKLFF.

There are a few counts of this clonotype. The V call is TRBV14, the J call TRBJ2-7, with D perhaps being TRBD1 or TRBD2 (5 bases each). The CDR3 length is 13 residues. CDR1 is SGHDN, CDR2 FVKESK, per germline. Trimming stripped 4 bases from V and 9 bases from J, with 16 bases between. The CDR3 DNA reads TGTGCCAGCAGCCCCGACCCCGGGACCGTGCAGTACTTC. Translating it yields CASSPDPGTVQYF.

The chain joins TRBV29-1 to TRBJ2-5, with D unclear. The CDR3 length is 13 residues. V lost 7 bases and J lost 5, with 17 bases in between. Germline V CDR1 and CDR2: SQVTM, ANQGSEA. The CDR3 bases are TGCAGCGACCTAGATGCGGTGTGGGAGACCCAGTACTTC. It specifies CSDLDAVWETQYF. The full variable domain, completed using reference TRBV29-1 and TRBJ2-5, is SAVISQKPSRDICQRGTSLTIQCQVDSQVTMMFWYRQQPGQSLTLIATANQGSEATYESGFVIDKFPISRPNLTFSTLTVSNMSPEDSSIYLCSDLDAVWETQYFGPGTRLLVL.

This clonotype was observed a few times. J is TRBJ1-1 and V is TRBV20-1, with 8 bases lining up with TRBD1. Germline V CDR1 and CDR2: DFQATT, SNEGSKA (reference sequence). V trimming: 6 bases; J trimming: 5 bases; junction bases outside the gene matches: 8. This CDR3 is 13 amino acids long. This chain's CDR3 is CSASRQGWTEAFF. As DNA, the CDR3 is TGCAGTGCCTCCCGACAGGGGTGGACTGAAGCTTTCTTT.

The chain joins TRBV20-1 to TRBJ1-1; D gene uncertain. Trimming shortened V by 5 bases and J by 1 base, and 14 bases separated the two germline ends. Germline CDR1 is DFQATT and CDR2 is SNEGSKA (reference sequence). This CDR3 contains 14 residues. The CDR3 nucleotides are TGCAGTGCTCGGGGTTCCCGGTCGAACACTGAAGCTTTCTTT. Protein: CSARGSRSNTEAFF.

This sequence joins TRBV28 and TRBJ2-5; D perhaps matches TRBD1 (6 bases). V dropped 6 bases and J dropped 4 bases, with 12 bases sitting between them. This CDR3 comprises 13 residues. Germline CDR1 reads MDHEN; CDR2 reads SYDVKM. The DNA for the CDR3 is TGTGCCAGCAGCTTCTTCAGGGGAGAGACCCAGTACTTC. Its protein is CASSFFRGETQYF.

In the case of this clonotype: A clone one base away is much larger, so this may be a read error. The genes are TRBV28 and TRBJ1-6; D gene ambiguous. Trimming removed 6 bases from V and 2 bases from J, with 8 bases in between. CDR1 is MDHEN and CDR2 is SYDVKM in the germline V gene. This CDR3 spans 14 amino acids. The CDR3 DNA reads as TGTGCCAGCAGAACAGAGGCCTATAATTCACCCCTCCACTTT. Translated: CASRTEAYNSPLHF.

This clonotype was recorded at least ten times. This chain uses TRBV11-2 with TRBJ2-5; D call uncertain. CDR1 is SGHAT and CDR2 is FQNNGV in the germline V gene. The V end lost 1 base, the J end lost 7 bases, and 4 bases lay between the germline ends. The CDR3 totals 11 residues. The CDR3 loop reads CASSLGVTQYF. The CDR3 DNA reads TGTGCCAGCAGCTTAGGGGTGACCCAGTACTTC.

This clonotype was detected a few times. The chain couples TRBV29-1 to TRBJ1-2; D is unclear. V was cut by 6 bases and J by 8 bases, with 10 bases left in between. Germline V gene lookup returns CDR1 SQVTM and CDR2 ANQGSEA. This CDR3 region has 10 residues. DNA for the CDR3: TGCAGCGTGCCCCCCAGGGGCTACACCTTC. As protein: CSVPPRGYTF.